This T cell receptor beta chain came from a study of cytomegalovirus exposure and HLA in healthy donors. Study-wide findings and caveats: Earlier analysis looked at TCR beta V segments, and most were productive about 90% or about 30% of the time.

For this clone: What it recognizes is unknown.

This CDR3 contains 15 residues. Deletions cut 9 bases from V and 0 bases from J, with 14 bases between. Germline V gene data show CDR1 as ENHRY and CDR2 as SYGVKD. PCR used 60 Vbeta primers and 13 Jbeta primers. Some clones are missing from TCRdb's copy, which holds only in-frame ones; the method was immunoSEQ multiplex PCR. Of 190,000 or so clones in the sample, roughly 80% were seen once. Sequenced material: PBMCs. The TCR originated in a woman in her 50s in good health and CMV-seropositive. The rearrangement uses TRBV10-3 and TRBJ2-2; D uncertain. The CDR3 DNA reads as TGTGCCATTTCCCCGAGGCCCCCGAACACCGGGGAGCTGTTTTTT. This encodes CAISPRPPNTGELFF.